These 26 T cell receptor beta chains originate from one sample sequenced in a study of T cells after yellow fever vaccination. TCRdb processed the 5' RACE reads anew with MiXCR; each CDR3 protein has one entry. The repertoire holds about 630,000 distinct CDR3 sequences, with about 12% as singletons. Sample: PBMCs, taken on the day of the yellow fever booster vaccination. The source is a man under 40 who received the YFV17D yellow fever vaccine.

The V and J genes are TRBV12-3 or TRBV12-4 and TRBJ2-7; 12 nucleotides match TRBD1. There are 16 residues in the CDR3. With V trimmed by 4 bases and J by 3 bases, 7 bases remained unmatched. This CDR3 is CASSSQGQGAIYEQYF. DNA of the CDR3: TGTGCCAGCAGTTCTCAGGGACAGGGGGCTATCTACGAGCAGTACTTC.

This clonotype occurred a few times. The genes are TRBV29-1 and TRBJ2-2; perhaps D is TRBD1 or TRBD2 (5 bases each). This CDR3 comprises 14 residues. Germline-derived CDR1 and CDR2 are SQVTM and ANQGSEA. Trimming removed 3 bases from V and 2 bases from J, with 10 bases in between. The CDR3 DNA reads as TGCAGCGTTGATAGGGACGGTAACACCGGGGAGCTGTTTTTT. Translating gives CSVDRDGNTGELFF.

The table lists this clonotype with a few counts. CDR3: CSARGTVNSPLHF. CDR3 nucleotide sequence: TGCAGTGCTAGGGGGACTGTGAATTCACCCCTCCACTTT. The V and J genes are TRBV20-1 and TRBJ1-6; a possible D gene is TRBD1 (5 bases). V shed 3 bases and J shed 7 bases, with 10 bases lying between them. This CDR3 comprises 13 residues. Germline V CDR1 and CDR2: DFQATT, SNEGSKA (reference sequence).

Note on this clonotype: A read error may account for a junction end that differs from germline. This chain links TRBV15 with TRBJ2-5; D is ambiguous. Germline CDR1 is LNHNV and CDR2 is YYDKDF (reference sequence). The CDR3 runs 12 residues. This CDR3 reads CPTSKWEETQYF. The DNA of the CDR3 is TGTCCCACCAGCAAGTGGGAAGAGACCCAGTACTTC. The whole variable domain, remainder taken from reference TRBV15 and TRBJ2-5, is DAMVIQNPRYQVTQFGKPVTLSCSQTLNHNVMYWYQQKSSQAPKLLFHYYDKDFNNEADTPDNFQSRRPNTSFCFLDIRSPGLGDTAMYLCPTSKWEETQYFGPGTRLLVL.

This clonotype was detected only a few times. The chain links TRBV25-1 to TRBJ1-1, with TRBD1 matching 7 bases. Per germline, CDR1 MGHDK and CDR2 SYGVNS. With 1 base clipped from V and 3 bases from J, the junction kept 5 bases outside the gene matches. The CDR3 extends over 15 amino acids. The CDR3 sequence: CASSEWTQGYTEAFF. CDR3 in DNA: TGTGCCAGCAGTGAATGGACACAGGGGTACACTGAAGCTTTCTTT.

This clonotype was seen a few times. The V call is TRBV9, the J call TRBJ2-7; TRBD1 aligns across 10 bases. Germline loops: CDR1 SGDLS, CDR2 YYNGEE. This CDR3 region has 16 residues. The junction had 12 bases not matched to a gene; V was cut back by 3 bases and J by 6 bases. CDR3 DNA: TGTGCCAGCAGCGGAGGATCGGGACAGGGGAGGTCCGAGCAGTACTTC. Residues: CASSGGSGQGRSEQYF. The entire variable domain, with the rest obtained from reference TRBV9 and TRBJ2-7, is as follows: DSGVTQTPKHLITATGQRVTLRCSPRSGDLSVYWYQQSLDQGLQFLIQYYNGEERAKGNILERFSAQQFPDLHSELNLSSLELGDSALYFCASSGGSGQGRSEQYFGPGTRLTVT.

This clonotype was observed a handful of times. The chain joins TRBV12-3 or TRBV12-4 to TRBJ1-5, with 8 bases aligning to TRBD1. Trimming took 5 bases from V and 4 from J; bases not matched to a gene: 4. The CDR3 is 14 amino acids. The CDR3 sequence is CASSTRTGNQPQHF. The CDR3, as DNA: TGTGCCAGCAGTACCCGGACAGGGAATCAGCCCCAGCATTTT.

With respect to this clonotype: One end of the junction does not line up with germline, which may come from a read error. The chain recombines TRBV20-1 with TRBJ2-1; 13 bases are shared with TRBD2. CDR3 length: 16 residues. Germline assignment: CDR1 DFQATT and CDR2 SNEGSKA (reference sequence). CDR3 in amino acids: CCAQSGTSGNYNEQFF. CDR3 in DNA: TGCTGTGCTCAGAGCGGGACTAGCGGGAACTACAATGAGCAGTTCTTC.

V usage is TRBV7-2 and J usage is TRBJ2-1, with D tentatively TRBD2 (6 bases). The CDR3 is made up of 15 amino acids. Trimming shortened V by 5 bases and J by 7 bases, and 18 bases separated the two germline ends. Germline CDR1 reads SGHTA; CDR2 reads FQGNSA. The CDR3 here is CASSPPGLQGNEQFF. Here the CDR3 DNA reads TGTGCCAGCAGCCCGCCGGGACTCCAAGGGAATGAGCAGTTCTTC.

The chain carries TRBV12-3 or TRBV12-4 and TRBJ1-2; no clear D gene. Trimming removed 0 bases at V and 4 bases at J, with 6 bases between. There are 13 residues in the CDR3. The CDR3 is CASSLARSYGYTF. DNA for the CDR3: TGTGCCAGCAGTTTAGCGCGGAGCTATGGCTACACCTTC.

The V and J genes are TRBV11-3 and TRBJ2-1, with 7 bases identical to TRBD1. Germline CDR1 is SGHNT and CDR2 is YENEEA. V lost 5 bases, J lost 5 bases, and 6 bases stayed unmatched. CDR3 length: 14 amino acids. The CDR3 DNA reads TGTGCCAGCAGCCTCGGACAGGTCGACAATGAGCAGTTCTTC. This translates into CASSLGQVDNEQFF. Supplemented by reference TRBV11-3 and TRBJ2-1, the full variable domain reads EAGVVQSPRYKIIEKKQPVAFWCNPISGHNTLYWYLQNLGQGPELLIRYENEEAVDDSQLPKDRFSAERLKGVDSTLKIQPAELGDSAVYLCASSLGQVDNEQFFGPGTRLTVL.

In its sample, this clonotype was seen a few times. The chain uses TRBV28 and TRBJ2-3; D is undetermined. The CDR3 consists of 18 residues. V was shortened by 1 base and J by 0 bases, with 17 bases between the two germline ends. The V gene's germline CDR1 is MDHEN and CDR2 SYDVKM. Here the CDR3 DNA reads TGTGCCAGCAGTTTATCACCAGGCATTGGGTCTAGCACAGATACGCAGTATTTT. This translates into CASSLSPGIGSSTDTQYF.

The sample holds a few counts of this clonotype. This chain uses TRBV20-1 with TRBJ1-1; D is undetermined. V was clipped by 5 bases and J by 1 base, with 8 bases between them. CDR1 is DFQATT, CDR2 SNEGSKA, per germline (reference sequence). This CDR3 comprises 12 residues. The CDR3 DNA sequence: TGCAGTGCTCGCAGAGCGAACACTGAAGCTTTCTTT. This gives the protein CSARRANTEAFF.

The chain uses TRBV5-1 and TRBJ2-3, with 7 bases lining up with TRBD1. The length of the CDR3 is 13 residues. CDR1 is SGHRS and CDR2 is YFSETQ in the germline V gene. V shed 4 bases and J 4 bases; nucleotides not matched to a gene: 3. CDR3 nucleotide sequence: TGCGCCAGCAGCATAGGACAGGCAGATACGCAGTATTTT. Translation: CASSIGQADTQYF.

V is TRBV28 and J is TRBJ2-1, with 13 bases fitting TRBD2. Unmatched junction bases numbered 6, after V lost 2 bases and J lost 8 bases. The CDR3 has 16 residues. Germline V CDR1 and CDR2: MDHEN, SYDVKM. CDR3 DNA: TGTGCCAGCAGTTTAATAGGGACTAGCGGGACGGATGAGCAGTTCTTC. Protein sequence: CASSLIGTSGTDEQFF.

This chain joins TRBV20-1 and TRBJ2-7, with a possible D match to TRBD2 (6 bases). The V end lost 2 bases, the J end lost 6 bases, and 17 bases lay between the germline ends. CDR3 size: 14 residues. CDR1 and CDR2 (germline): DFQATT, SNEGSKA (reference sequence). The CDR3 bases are TGCAGTGCTAGACCTACCACTAGCTCGCTCGAGCAGTACTTC. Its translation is CSARPTTSSLEQYF.

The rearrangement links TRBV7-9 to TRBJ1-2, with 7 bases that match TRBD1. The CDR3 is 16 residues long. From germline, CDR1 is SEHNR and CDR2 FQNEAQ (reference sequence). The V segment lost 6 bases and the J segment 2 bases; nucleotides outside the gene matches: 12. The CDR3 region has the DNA TGTGCCAGCAGTTCCACAGGGGCCCTCTCAAACTATGGCTACACCTTC. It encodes CASSSTGALSNYGYTF.

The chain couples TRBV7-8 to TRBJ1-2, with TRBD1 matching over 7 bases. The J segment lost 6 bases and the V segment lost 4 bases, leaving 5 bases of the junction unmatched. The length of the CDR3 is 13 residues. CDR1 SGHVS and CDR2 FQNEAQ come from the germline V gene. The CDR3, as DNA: TGTGCCAGCAGCTCCCGACAGGGCCATGGCTACACCTTC. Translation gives CASSSRQGHGYTF.

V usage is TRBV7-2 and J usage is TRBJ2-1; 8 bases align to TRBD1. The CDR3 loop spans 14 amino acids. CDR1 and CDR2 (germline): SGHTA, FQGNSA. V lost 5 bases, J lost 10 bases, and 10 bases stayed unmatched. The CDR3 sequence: CASSLDRDTMEQFF. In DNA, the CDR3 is TGTGCCAGCAGCCTGGACAGGGACACAATGGAGCAGTTCTTC.

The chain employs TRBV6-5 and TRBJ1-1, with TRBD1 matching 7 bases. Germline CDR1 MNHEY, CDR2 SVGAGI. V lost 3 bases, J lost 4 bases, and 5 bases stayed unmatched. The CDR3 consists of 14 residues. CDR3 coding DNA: TGTGCCAGCAGTTATGTAGGGGGCATCACTGAAGCTTTCTTT. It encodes CASSYVGGITEAFF.

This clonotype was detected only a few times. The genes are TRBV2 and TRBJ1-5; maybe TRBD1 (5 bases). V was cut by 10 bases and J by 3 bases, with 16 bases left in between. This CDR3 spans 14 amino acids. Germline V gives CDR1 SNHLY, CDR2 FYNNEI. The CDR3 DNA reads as TGTGCCACCAGGGTAGACAGCCTCAATCAGCCCCAGCATTTT. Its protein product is CATRVDSLNQPQHF.

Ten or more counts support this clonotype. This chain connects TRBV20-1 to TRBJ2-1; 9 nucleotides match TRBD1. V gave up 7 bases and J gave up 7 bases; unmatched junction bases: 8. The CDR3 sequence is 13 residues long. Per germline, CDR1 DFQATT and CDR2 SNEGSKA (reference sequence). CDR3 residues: CSVPRQGVNEQFF. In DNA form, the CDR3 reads TGCAGTGTCCCCCGACAGGGGGTTAATGAGCAGTTCTTC.

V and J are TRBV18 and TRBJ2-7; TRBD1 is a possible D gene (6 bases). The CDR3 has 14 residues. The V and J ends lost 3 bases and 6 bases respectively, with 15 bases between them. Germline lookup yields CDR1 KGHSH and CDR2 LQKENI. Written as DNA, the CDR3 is TGTGCCAGCTCACCGGACAGAGGGGCGTCCGAGCAGTACTTC. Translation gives CASSPDRGASEQYF.

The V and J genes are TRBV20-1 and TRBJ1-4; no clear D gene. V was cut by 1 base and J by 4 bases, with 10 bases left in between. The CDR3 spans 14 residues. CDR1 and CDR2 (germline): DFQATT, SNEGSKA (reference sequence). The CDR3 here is CSARGGAFNEKLFF. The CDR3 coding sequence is TGCAGTGCTAGAGGGGGAGCCTTTAATGAAAAACTGTTTTTT.

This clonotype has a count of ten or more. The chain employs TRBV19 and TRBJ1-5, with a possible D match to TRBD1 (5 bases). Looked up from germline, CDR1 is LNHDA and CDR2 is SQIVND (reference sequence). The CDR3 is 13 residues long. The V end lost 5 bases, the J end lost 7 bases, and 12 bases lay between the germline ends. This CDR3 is CASSPRGMQPQHF. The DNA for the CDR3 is TGTGCCAGTAGTCCCCGGGGGATGCAGCCCCAGCATTTT.

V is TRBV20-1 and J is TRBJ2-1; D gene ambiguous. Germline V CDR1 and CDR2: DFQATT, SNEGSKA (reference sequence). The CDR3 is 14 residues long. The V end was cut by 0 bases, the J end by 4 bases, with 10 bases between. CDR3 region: CSARDSSIYNEQFF. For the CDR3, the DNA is TGCAGTGCTAGAGATTCGTCCATTTACAATGAGCAGTTCTTC.